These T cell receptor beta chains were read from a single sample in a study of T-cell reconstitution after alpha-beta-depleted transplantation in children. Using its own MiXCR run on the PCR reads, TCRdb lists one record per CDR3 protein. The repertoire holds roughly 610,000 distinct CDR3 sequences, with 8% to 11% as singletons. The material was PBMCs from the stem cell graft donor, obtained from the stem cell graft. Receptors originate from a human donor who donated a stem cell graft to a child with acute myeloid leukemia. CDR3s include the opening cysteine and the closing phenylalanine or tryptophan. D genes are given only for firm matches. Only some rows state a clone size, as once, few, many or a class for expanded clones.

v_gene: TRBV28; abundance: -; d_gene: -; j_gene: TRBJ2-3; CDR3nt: TGTGCCAGCAGAGCAATTCCAGATACGCAGTATTTT; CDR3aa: CASRAIPDTQYF
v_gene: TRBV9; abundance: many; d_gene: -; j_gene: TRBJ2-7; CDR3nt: TGTGCCAGCAGCGTAGATGTAGGAGGTCATTACGAGCAGTACTTC; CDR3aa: CASSVDVGGHYEQYF
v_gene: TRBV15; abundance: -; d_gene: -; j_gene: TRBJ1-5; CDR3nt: TGTGCCACCAGCAGAGGGGACCTCCAAAATCAGCCCCAGCATTTT; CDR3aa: CATSRGDLQNQPQHF
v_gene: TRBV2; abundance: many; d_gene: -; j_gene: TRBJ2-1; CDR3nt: TGTGCCAGCAGTGTTCGGAATGAGCAGTTCTTC; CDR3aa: CASSVRNEQFF
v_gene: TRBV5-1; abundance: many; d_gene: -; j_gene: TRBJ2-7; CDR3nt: TGCGCCAGCAGCAGAGGAGAAGGGTACGACGAGCAGTACTTC; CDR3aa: CASSRGEGYDEQYF
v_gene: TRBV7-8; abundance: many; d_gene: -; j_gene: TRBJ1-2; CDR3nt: TGTGCCAGCAGCTCGATACAGGGAGTCTATGGCTACACCTTC; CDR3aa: CASSSIQGVYGYTF
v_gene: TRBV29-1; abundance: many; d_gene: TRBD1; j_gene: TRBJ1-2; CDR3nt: TGCAGCGTTGTCAACAGGGGGTCGTTCTATGGCTACACCTTC; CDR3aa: CSVVNRGSFYGYTF
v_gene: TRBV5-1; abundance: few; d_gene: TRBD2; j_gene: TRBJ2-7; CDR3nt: TGCGCCAGCAGCTTGTCTAGCGGGAGGTCCTACGAGCAGTACTTC; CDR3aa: CASSLSSGRSYEQYF
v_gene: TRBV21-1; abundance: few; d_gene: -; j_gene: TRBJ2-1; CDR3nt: TGTGCCAGCAGCAAAGAGCGGGAGGTGTCCTACAATGAGCAGTTCTTC; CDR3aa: CASSKEREVSYNEQFF
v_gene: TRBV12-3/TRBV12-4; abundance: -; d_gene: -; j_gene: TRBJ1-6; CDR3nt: TGTGCCAGCAGCCGGGAGGGTTGGTCACCCCTCCACTTT; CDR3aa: CASSREGWSPLHF
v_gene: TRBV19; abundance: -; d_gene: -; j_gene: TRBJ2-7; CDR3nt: TGTGCCAGTAGTATTTCATTTCAAAGTGAGCAGTACTTC; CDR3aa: CASSISFQSEQYF
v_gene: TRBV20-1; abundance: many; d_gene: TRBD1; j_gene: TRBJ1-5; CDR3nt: TGCAGTGCTAGAGATCAGGGGGGGGCTAGCAATCAGCCCCAGCATTTT; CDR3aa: CSARDQGGASNQPQHF
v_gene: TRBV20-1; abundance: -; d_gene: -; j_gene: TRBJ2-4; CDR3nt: TGCAGTGCCAGGCAAGCGGGCTTAGCCAAAAACATTCAGTACTTC; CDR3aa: CSARQAGLAKNIQYF
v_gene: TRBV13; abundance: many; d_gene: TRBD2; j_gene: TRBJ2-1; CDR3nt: TGTGCCAGCAGCTTACGTGGGACTCCCGGACTAGCGGGAGGGCCAAGGGAGCAGTTCTTC; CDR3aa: CASSLRGTPGLAGGPREQFF
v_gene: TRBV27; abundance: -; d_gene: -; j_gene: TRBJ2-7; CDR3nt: TGTGCCAGCATTCAATTACAGGGTGGTGAGCAGTACTTC; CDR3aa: CASIQLQGGEQYF
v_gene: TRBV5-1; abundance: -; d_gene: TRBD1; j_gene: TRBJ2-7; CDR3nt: TGCGCCAGCAGCCCATGGACAGGAAACCCGTACGAGCAGTACTTC; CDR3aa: CASSPWTGNPYEQYF
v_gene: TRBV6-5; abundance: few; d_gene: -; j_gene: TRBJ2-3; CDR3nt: TGTGCCAGCAGTTATGGGGTTGGGTACACAGATACGCAGTATTTT; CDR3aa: CASSYGVGYTDTQYF
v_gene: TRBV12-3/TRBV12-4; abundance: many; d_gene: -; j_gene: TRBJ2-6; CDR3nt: TGTGCCAGCAGTTTTTACTTACAACTCTCTGGGGCCAACGTCCTGACTTTC; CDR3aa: CASSFYLQLSGANVLTF
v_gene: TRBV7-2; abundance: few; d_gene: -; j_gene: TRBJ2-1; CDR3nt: TGTGCCAGCAGCTCGTTGACAATCTACAATGAGCAGTTCTTC; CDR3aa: CASSSLTIYNEQFF
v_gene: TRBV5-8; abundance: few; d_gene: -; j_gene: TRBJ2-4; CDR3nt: TGTGCCAGCACCCACGACAGCGTGGGAAACATTCAGTACTTC; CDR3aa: CASTHDSVGNIQYF
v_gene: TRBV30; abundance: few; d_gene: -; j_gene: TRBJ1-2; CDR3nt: TGTGCCTGGAGTCTCGGGACTTGGGGCTACACCTTC; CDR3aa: CAWSLGTWGYTF
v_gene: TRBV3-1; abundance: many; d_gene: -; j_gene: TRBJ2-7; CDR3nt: TGTGCCAGCAGCCAATTGAACGAGCAGTACTTC; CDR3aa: CASSQLNEQYF
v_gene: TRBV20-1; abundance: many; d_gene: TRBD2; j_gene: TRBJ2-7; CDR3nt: TGCAGTGCTCTAGCGGGAGGGCCCGCCTACGAGCAGTACTTC; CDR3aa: CSALAGGPAYEQYF
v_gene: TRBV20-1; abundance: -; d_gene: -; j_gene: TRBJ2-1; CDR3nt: TGCAGTGCTTCTCGACAGGACCTAAATGAGCAGTTCTTC; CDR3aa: CSASRQDLNEQFF
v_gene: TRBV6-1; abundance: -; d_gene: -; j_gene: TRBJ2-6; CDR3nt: TGTGCCAGCAGGGAAACGGGGATTAGAGGGGCCAACGTCCTGACTTTC; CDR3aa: CASRETGIRGANVLTF
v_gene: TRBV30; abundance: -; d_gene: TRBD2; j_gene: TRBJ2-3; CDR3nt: TGTGCCTGGGGGGGGACTAGCGGGAGCGGGCAGTATTTT; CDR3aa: CAWGGTSGSGQYF
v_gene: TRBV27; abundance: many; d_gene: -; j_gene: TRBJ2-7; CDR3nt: TGTGCCAGCAGTTTATATGGGGTACTCTCCTACGAGCAGTACTTC; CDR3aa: CASSLYGVLSYEQYF
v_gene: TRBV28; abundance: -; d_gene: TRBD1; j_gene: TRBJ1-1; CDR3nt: TGTGCCAGCAGTCTAGGGACAGGGAGGAAGGCTGAAGCTTTCTTT; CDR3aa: CASSLGTGRKAEAFF
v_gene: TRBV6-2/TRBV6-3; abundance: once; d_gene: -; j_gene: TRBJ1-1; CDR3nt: TGTGCCACAGGAACCGGCCAGTTGGGAACTGAAGCTTTCTTT; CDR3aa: CATGTGQLGTEAFF
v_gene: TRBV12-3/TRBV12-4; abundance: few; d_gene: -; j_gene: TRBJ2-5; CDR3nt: TGTGCCAGCAGTTCGGTCGGGGCCGGACGGGAACAAGAGACCCAGTACTTC; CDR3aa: CASSSVGAGREQETQYF
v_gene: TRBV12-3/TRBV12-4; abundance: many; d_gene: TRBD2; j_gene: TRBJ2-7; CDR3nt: TGTGCCAGCAGTTTACTAGCGGTCTCCTACGAGCAGTACTTC; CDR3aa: CASSLLAVSYEQYF
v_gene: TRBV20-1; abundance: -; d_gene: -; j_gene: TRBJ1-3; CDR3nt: TGCAGTGCTAGGATGGCCAGCTCTGGAAACACCATATATTTT; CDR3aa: CSARMASSGNTIYF
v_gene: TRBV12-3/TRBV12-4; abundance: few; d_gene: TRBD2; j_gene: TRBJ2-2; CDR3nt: TGTGCCAGCACCCTGACTAGCGGGACCGGGGAGCTGTTTTTT; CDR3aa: CASTLTSGTGELFF
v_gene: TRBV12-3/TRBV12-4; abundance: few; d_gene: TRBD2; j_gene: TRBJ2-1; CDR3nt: TGTGCCAGCAGTTCCGGGGGGGGAGGGACGAGCTCCTACAATGAGCAGTTCTTC; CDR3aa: CASSSGGGGTSSYNEQFF
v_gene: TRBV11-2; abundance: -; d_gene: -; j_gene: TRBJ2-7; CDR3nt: TGTGCCAGCAGCTTAAGGCCCTCTGCCCCTACCATACTCTACGAGCAGTACTTC; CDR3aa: CASSLRPSAPTILYEQYF
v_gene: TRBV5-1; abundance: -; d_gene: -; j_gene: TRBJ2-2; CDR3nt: TGCGCCAGCAGGGAGGCGAATAGTGGCGGGGAGCTGTTTTTT; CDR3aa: CASREANSGGELFF
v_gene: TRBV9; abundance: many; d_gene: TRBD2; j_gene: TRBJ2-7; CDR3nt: TGTGCCAGCAGCCCGGGGGACTACTTCTACGAGCAGTACTTC; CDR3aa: CASSPGDYFYEQYF
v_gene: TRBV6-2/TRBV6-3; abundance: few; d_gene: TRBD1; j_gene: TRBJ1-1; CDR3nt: TGTGCCAGCAGTTACTCGACGGACAGGGGGCTGACTGAAGCTTTCTTT; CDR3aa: CASSYSTDRGLTEAFF
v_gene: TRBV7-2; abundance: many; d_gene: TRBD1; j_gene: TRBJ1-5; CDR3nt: TGTGCCAGCAGCCAAGATGGACAGGGGAGCAATCAGCCCCAGCATTTT; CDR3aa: CASSQDGQGSNQPQHF
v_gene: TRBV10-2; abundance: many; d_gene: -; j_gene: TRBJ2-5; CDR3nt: TGCGCCAGCAGTGACTGGACTGATCGGTGGGAGACCCAGTACTTC; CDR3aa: CASSDWTDRWETQYF
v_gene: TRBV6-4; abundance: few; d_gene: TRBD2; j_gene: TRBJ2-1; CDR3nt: TGTGCCAGCAGCCTACTAGCGGGAGTAAAAAATGAGCAGTTCTTC; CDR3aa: CASSLLAGVKNEQFF
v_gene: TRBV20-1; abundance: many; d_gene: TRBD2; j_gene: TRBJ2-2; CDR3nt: TGCAGTGCTCTCCGAACTAGCGGGCAATTCAACACCGGGGAGCTGTTTTTT; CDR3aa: CSALRTSGQFNTGELFF
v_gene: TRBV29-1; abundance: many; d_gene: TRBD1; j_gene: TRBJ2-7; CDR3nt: TGCAGCGTTCCCGGGACAGGGGTCTACGAGCAGTACTTC; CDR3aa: CSVPGTGVYEQYF
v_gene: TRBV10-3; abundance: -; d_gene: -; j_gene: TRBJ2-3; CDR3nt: TGTGCCATCAGTGACAACCCGGGGGCAGATACGCAGTATTTT; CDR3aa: CAISDNPGADTQYF
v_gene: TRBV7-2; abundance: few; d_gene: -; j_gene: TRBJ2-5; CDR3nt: TGTGCCAGCAGCTTAGGAATAGGGGGACTAAAAGAGACCCAGTACTTC; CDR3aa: CASSLGIGGLKETQYF
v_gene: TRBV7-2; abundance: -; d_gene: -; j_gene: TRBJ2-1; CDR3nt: TGTGCCAGCAGCACCGACAGGAACTCCTACAATGAGCAGTTCTTC; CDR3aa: CASSTDRNSYNEQFF